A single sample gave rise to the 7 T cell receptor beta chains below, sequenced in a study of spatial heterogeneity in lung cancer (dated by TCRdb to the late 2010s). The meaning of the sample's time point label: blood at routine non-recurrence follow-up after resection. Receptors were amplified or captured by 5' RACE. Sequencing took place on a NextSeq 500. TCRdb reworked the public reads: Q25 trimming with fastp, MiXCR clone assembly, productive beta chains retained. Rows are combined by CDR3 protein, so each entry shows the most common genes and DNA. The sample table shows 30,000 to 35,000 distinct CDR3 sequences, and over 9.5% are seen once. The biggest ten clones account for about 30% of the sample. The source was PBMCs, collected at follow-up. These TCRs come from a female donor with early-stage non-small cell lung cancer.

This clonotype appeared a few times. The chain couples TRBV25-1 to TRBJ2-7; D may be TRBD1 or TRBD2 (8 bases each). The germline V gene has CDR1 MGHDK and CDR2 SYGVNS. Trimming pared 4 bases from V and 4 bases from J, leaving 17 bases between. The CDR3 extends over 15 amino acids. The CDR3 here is CASSVAGQARYEQYF. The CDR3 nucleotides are TGTGCCAGCAGTGTAGCGGGACAGGCCAGGTACGAGCAGTACTTC.

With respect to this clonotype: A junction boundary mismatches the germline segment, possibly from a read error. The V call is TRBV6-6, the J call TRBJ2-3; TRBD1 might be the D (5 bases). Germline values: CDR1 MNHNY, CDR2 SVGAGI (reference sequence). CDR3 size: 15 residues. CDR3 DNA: TGTGCCAGCAGTTACGGTGGCAGGGAAACAGAAACGCAGTATTTT. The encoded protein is CASSYGGRETETQYF.

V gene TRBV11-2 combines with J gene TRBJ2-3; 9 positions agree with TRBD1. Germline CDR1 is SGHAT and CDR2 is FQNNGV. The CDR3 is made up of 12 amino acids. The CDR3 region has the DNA TGTGTCACCTCAAACAGGGGGCATACGCAGTATTTT. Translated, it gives CVTSNRGHTQYF.

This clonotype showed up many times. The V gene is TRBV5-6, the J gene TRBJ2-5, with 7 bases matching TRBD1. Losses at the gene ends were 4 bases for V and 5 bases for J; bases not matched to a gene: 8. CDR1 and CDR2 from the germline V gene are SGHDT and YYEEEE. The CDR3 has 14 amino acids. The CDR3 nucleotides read TGTGCCAGCAGCCTAATGACAGGGATTGAGACCCAGTACTTC. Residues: CASSLMTGIETQYF.

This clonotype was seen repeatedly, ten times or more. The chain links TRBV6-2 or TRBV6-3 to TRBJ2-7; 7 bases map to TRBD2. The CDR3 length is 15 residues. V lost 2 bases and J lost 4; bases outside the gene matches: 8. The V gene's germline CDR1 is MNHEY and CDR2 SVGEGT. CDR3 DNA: TGTGCCAGCAGTTACGAGCGGGGCCCTCCGTACGAGCAGTACTTC. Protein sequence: CASSYERGPPYEQYF.

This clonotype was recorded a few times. CDR3 nucleotide sequence: TGTGCCAGCAGTCCCACCCGGGGGGTCCCTAATGAGCAGTTCTTC. This translates into CASSPTRGVPNEQFF. The chain couples TRBV12-3 or TRBV12-4 to TRBJ2-1, with 7 nucleotides matching TRBD2. V gave up 5 bases and J gave up 7 bases; unmatched junction bases: 11. CDR3 length: 15 residues.

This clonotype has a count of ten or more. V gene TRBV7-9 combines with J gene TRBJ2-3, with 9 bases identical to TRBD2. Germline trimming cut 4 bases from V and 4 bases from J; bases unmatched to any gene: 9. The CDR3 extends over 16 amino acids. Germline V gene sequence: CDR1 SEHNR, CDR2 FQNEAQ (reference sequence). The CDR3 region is CASSSLVAGGPDTQYF. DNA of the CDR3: TGTGCCAGCAGCTCTTTGGTTGCGGGGGGGCCAGATACGCAGTATTTT.